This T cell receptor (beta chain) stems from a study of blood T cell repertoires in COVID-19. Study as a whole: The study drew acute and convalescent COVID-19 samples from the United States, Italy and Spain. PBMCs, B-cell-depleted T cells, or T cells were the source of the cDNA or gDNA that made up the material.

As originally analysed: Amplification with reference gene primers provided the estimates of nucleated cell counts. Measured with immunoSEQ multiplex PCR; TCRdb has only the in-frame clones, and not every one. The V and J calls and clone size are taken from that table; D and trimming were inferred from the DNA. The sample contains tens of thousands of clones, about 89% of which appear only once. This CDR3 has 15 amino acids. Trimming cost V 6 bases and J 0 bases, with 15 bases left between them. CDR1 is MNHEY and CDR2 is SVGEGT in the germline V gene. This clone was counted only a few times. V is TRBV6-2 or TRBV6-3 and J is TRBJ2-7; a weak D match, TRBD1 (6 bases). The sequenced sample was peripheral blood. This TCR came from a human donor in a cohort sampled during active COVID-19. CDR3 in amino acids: CASSTNRDFSYEQYF. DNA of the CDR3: TGTGCCAGCAGCACCAACAGGGATTTCTCCTACGAGCAGTACTTC.